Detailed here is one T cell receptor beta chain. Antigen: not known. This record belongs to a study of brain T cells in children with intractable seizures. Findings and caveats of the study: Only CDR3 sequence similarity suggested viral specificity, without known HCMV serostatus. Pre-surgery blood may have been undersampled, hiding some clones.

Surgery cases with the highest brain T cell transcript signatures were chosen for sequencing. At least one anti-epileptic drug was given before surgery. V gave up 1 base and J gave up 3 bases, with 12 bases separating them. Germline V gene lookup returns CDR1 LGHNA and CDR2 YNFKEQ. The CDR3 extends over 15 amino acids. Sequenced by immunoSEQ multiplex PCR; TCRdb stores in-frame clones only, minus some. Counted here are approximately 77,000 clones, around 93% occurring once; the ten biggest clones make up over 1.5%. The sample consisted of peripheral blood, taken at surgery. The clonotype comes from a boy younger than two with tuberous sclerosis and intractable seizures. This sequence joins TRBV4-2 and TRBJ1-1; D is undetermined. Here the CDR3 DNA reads TGTGCCAGCAGCCAAGGCCTTCACCGAGACACTGAAGCTTTCTTT. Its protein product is CASSQGLHRDTEAFF.